The rows below give T cell receptor beta chains drawn from one sample of a study of CD8+ T cells in alopecia areata. Clones were read by immunoSEQ multiplex PCR, and TCRdb kept only the in-frame ones, dropping some. The sample lists 250,000 or so clones, roughly two thirds occurring once. Source: CD4+ T cells sorted from blood, taken at week 0. All receptors come from a human donor with alopecia areata. Both conserved end residues are part of each CDR3. The order of the fields is D gene, clone size, J gene, V gene, CDR3 protein, CDR3 DNA. D genes are given only for firm matches. Part of the rows lack a size; the others show once, few, many or a class for expanded clones.

NA few TRBJ1-1 TRBV30 CAWSPQGPPEAFF TGTGCCTGGAGTCCCCAAGGCCCCCCTGAAGCTTTCTTT
NA NA TRBJ2-2 TRBV6-5 CASRRDTGELFF TGTGCCAGCAGGAGGGACACCGGGGAGCTGTTTTTT
NA few TRBJ2-3 TRBV29-1 CSVVPGPSTDTQYF TGCAGCGTTGTCCCAGGGCCTAGCACAGATACGCAGTATTTT
NA NA TRBJ1-1 TRBV30 CAWKMNTEAFF TGTGCCTGGAAGATGAACACTGAAGCTTTCTTT
NA NA TRBJ1-2 TRBV30 CAWTSGSYGYTF TGTGCCTGGACTTCCGGGTCCTATGGCTACACCTTC
TRBD1 NA TRBJ1-5 TRBV30 CAWTRGAGNQPQHF TGTGCCTGGACCAGGGGGGCTGGCAATCAGCCCCAGCATTTT
NA NA TRBJ2-3 TRBV9 CASSVGGSPGTDTQYF TGTGCCAGCAGCGTAGGAGGGTCGCCTGGCACAGATACGCAGTATTTT
NA NA TRBJ2-7 TRBV10-3 CAIRGTEAHYEQYF TGTGCCATCAGGGGGACCGAGGCCCACTACGAGCAGTACTTC
TRBD1 few TRBJ1-6 TRBV10-3 CAIGQGSNSPLHF TGTGCCATCGGACAGGGGAGCAATTCACCCCTCCACTTT
NA few TRBJ2-7 TRBV29-1 CSVVGNSYEQYF TGCAGCGTTGTCGGCAACTCCTACGAGCAGTACTTC
TRBD1 few TRBJ2-5 TRBV29-1 CSAPGQGGETQYF TGCAGCGCTCCGGGACAGGGGGGAGAGACCCAGTACTTC
NA NA TRBJ1-1 TRBV30 CAWRTVTANTEAFF TGTGCCTGGAGGACCGTTACGGCGAACACTGAAGCTTTCTTT
NA few TRBJ1-1 TRBV6-6 CASSYSQNTEAFF TGTGCCAGCAGTTACTCCCAGAACACTGAAGCTTTCTTT
NA NA TRBJ2-1 TRBV9 CASSVVSNLGSNEQFF TGTGCCAGCAGCGTAGTCTCCAACTTAGGGTCCAATGAGCAGTTCTTC
NA NA TRBJ2-6 TRBV30 CAWSVGGSGANVLTF TGTGCCTGGAGTGTTGGTGGCTCTGGGGCCAACGTCCTGACTTTC
NA NA TRBJ1-4 TRBV29-1 CSAKRGGNEKLFF TGCAGCGCCAAGCGGGGAGGTAATGAAAAACTGTTTTTT
TRBD2 NA TRBJ2-5 TRBV7-9 CASSLERTSGRETQYF TGTGCCAGCAGCTTAGAGCGGACTAGCGGGCGGGAGACCCAGTACTTC